The 14 T cell receptor beta chains reported below all come from one sample, sequenced in a study of blood T cells in healthy people across ages. Using a J-beta primer mix together with a sample-barcoded 5' primer, a second PCR was run for 7 to 11 cycles. One entry per CDR3 protein results from TCRdb running MiXCR on the 5' RACE reads. The table lists fewer than 900,000 distinct CDR3 sequences, roughly 43% of them singletons, with 20% to 25% in the top ten. The sequenced material came from blood. These receptors came from a woman aged 55-75 years in good health.

The V and J genes are TRBV29-1 and TRBJ2-2, with D uncertain. Trimming left V 4 bases short and J 1 base short, with 4 bases between. CDR1 SQVTM and CDR2 ANQGSEA come from the germline V gene. The CDR3 runs 12 residues. DNA of the CDR3: TGCAGCGTTGCCAAGAACACCGGGGAGCTGTTTTTT. Translated: CSVAKNTGELFF.

The rearrangement joins TRBV20-1 to TRBJ2-1; no firm D call. Trimming took 3 bases from V and 3 from J, leaving 6 bases between them. The CDR3 has 12 amino acids. Germline CDR1 is DFQATT and CDR2 is SNEGSKA (reference sequence). CDR3 bases: TGCAGTGCTAGGGATTTCTACAATGAGCAGTTCTTC. This encodes CSARDFYNEQFF.

This clonotype was seen a few times. The gene calls are TRBV20-1 and TRBJ2-7; D is undetermined. CDR3 length equals 11 residues. Germline CDR1 DFQATT, CDR2 SNEGSKA (reference sequence). The V gene lost 1 base and the J gene lost 3 bases, with 4 bases spanning the gap. The CDR3 DNA reads as TGCAGTGCTAGAGGGATCTACGAGCAGTACTTC. Amino acids: CSARGIYEQYF.

The chain links TRBV27 to TRBJ1-5; 7 bases are a match to TRBD1. Germline V gives CDR1 MNHEY, CDR2 SMNVEV (reference sequence). The CDR3 covers 14 residues. The V segment lost 7 bases and the J segment 3 bases; nucleotides outside the gene matches: 6. The CDR3 here is CASKHGTANQPQHF. CDR3 coding DNA: TGTGCCAGCAAGCACGGGACAGCCAATCAGCCCCAGCATTTT.

The chain joins TRBV12-3 or TRBV12-4 to TRBJ2-5, with a tentative D call TRBD1 (6 bases). The DNA end favors TRBJ2-7, so the J call may be wrong. The CDR3 contains 14 residues. The CDR3 spells CASSLYRAGDEQYF. The CDR3 DNA follows: TGTGCCAGCAGTTTGTACAGGGCTGGGGACGAGCAGTACTTC.

Turning to this clonotype: Sequence at one end of the junction differs from germline and may be a read error. V is TRBV4-1 and J is TRBJ2-7; D might be TRBD1 (5 bases). This CDR3 is built from 15 residues. CDR1 and CDR2 from the germline V gene are MGHRA and YSYEKL. In DNA form, the CDR3 reads TGCGCCAGCAGCCAAGTGCTACAGGAGTACTACGAGCGGTACTTC. It codes for CASSQVLQEYYERYF.

At least ten counts were recorded for this clonotype. A single base separates this from a much larger clone, so it may be a read error. The J gene is TRBJ1-2, the V gene TRBV7-9; 7 nucleotides align to TRBD1. V gave up 1 base and J gave up 7 bases; unmatched junction bases: 0. Germline CDR1 is SEHNR and CDR2 is FQNEAQ (reference sequence). The CDR3 covers 12 residues. CDR3: CASSLEGAGYTF. CDR3 nucleotides: TGTGCCAGCAGCTTAGAGGGGGCTGGCTACACCTTC.

This clonotype was observed a few times. This chain connects TRBV10-3 to TRBJ2-3; 8 bases match TRBD2. The CDR3 covers 16 residues. Germline V gene sequence: CDR1 ENHRY, CDR2 SYGVKD. Trimming took 3 bases from V and 0 from J; bases not matched to a gene: 5. CDR3 region: CAISDRRGVSTDTQYF. CDR3 nucleotide sequence: TGTGCCATCAGTGATCGGCGGGGGGTAAGCACAGATACGCAGTATTTT.

The chain is built from TRBV28 and TRBJ1-5; D not certain. The CDR3 sequence is 13 residues long. Germline assignment: CDR1 MDHEN and CDR2 SYDVKM. The germline V and J ends were trimmed by 8 bases and 2 bases, with 10 bases remaining between them. CDR3 coding DNA: TGTGCCAGCTCCCATGGGGGCAATCAGCCCCAGCATTTT. Protein product: CASSHGGNQPQHF.

The chain employs TRBV20-1 and TRBJ1-4; TRBD1 aligns across 8 bases. Germline CDR1 reads DFQATT; CDR2 reads SNEGSKA (reference sequence). V trimming: 0 bases; J trimming: 2 bases; junction bases outside the gene matches: 14. The CDR3 contains 19 residues. The CDR3 is CSARDLLDRGRWTNEKLFF. CDR3 nucleotides: TGCAGTGCTAGAGATCTCCTAGACAGGGGACGCTGGACTAATGAAAAACTGTTTTTT.

Only a few counts were recorded for this clonotype. V is TRBV6-4 and J is TRBJ1-2, with TRBD1 identical over 8 bases. The CDR3 totals 14 residues. J lost 4 bases, V lost 4 bases, and 5 bases had no gene match. The V gene's germline CDR1 is MRHNA and CDR2 SNTAGT. CDR3 nucleotide sequence: TGTGCCAGCAGTGCAACAGGGGGGTCCTATGGCTACACCTTC. Its translation: CASSATGGSYGYTF.

This clonotype was seen ten or more times. One junction end does not reproduce the germline sequence, and a read error may be involved. The J gene is TRBJ2-7, the V gene TRBV5-1, with 10 bases matching TRBD1. Germline loops: CDR1 SGHRS, CDR2 YFSETQ. The CDR3 loop spans 14 amino acids. The CDR3 bases are TGTGCCAGCAGTTTAGGGACAGGGGCCTACGAGCAGTACTTC. Protein product: CASSLGTGAYEQYF.

V gene TRBV27 combines with J gene TRBJ1-4, with TRBD1 matching 7 bases. Germline-derived CDR1 and CDR2 are MNHEY and SMNVEV (reference sequence). The CDR3 has 16 amino acids. The V and J ends lost 3 bases and 11 bases, in that order; junction bases with no gene match: 15. CDR3 DNA sequence: TGTGCCAGCAGTTTCTATAGTACAGGGGAAAGGAGTAAACTGTTTTTT. It yields the protein CASSFYSTGERSKLFF.

This clonotype turned up a few times. The chain recombines TRBV27 with TRBJ2-2, with D perhaps given as TRBD1 or TRBD2 (5 bases each). CDR3 length: 15 residues. V lost 6 bases to trimming and J lost 6 bases, with 17 bases between them. The V gene's germline CDR1 is MNHEY and CDR2 SMNVEV (reference sequence). The CDR3 reads CASSRSLEGPGELFF. In DNA, the CDR3 is TGTGCCAGCAGCCGCTCGCTCGAGGGGCCCGGGGAGCTGTTTTTT.